One sample yielded the 32 T cell receptor beta chains listed below, sequenced in a study of monozygotic twins with inflammatory bowel disease. TCRdb re-called the 5' RACE reads and gives one entry per CDR3 protein, without DNA. The listing contains about 440,000 distinct CDR3 sequences. Sequencing was performed on blood. Receptors were obtained from a human donor with ulcerative colitis or Crohn's disease, or a healthy co-twin of an affected twin (not recorded which).

The V call is TRBV10-3, the J call TRBJ2-3. The CDR3 has 17 amino acids. Germline values: CDR1 ENHRY, CDR2 SYGVKD. This chain's CDR3 is CAISESGRTIVTDTQYF.

The gene calls are TRBV4-2 and TRBJ2-5; TCRdb returns TRBD1, unconfirmable since there is no DNA. This CDR3 contains 15 residues. The germline V gene encodes CDR1 LGHNA and CDR2 YNFKEQ. The CDR3 region is CASSSRDGDQETQYF.

V is TRBV6-2 or TRBV6-3 and J is TRBJ2-1; TCRdb reports TRBD2, a call that lacks DNA to check it against. CDR1 is MNHEY and CDR2 is SVGEGT in the germline V gene. The CDR3 is 16 amino acids. The CDR3: CASSFPTSGRGNEQFF.

The chain is built from TRBV7-1 and TRBJ2-3; TCRdb picks TRBD2, but there is no DNA to check that call. TRBV7-1 qualifies as an ORF whose function is uncertain. CDR3 length: 13 residues. Here the CDR3 reads CASRSGGPDTQYF.

V and J are TRBV7-2 and TRBJ2-7; TCRdb lists TRBD2, though no DNA is available to test this call. Germline V CDR1 and CDR2: SGHTA, FQGNSA. The CDR3 spans 15 residues. CDR3 sequence reads: CASSQTSGSSYEQYF. Variable domain in full (rest from reference TRBV7-2 and TRBJ2-7): GAGVSQSPSNKVTEKGKDVELRCDPISGHTALYWYRQSLGQGLEFLIYFQGNSAPDKSGLPSDRFSAERTGGSVSTLTIQRTQQEDSAVYLCASSQTSGSSYEQYFGPGTRLTVT.

V usage is TRBV2 and J usage is TRBJ1-6; TCRdb indicates TRBD1, and absent DNA this call remains unverified. From germline, CDR1 is SNHLY and CDR2 FYNNEI. This CDR3 has 15 residues. This chain's CDR3 is CASRPRTGGDSPLHF.

The chain's CDR3 is CATSDTTGTGYNEQFF. The rearrangement joins TRBV24-1 to TRBJ2-1; the TRBD1 assignment by TCRdb is unverifiable without DNA. Germline CDR1 reads KGHDR; CDR2 reads SFDVKD. This CDR3 spans 16 amino acids.

The rearrangement uses TRBV19 and TRBJ1-5; TCRdb calls TRBD1, which cannot be checked without DNA. Per germline, CDR1 LNHDA and CDR2 SQIVND (reference sequence). This CDR3 has 16 residues. Here the CDR3 reads CASSTIGTGDGQPQHF.

The CDR3 here is CASSLREARSPLHF. This chain joins TRBV7-2 and TRBJ1-6. The CDR3 runs to 14 residues. Germline V CDR1 and CDR2: SGHTA, FQGNSA. The full variable domain, with the rest looked up from reference TRBV7-2 and TRBJ1-6, is GAGVSQSPSNKVTEKGKDVELRCDPISGHTALYWYRQSLGQGLEFLIYFQGNSAPDKSGLPSDRFSAERTGGSVSTLTIQRTQQEDSAVYLCASSLREARSPLHFGNGTRLTVT.

CDR3: CASSLGGERYSSYEQYF. The chain employs TRBV5-4 and TRBJ2-7; the TRBD1 assignment by TCRdb is unverifiable without DNA. The CDR3 is 17 residues long. Germline loops: CDR1 SGHNT, CDR2 YYREEE (reference sequence).

This rearrangement joins TRBV20-1 to TRBJ1-1. The length of the CDR3 is 11 residues. Germline-derived CDR1 and CDR2 are DFQATT and SNEGSKA (reference sequence). The CDR3 region is CRAERATEAFF.

The chain recombines TRBV6-6 with TRBJ1-5. Germline values: CDR1 MNHNY, CDR2 SVGAGI (reference sequence). This CDR3 comprises 13 residues. The CDR3 region is CASTVRVNQPQHF.

This chain links TRBV7-2 with TRBJ2-1; there is no DNA to check the TCRdb D call of TRBD1. Looked up from germline, CDR1 is SGHTA and CDR2 is FQGNSA. The CDR3 runs 18 residues. CDR3 protein: CASSLASGGTGSYNEQFF.

The rearrangement links TRBV11-2 to TRBJ2-1; checking the TCRdb D call of TRBD2 is not possible without DNA. Germline V gene sequence: CDR1 SGHAT, CDR2 FQNNGV. This CDR3 comprises 21 residues. The CDR3 protein is CASSFPRYWLAGEEAYNEQFF.

The V call is TRBV7-2, the J call TRBJ2-3. In germline, CDR1 is SGHTA, CDR2 FQGNSA. This CDR3 has 13 amino acids. CDR3 in amino acids: CASSLGSRDTQYF.

The V and J genes are TRBV20-1 and TRBJ2-7; TCRdb reports TRBD2, a call that lacks DNA to check it against. The CDR3 is 13 amino acids. Germline lookup yields CDR1 DFQATT and CDR2 SNEGSKA (reference sequence). The CDR3 spells CSASDGEDYEQYF.

The V gene is TRBV6-1, the J gene TRBJ2-3. CDR1 is MNHNS and CDR2 is SASEGT in the germline V gene. The CDR3 totals 14 residues. This CDR3 reads CASKPDLPTDTQYF.

The chain has TRBV20-1 and TRBJ2-2; the D call of TRBD2 rests on TCRdb alone, since no DNA is present to check it. The CDR3 loop spans 13 amino acids. Germline loops: CDR1 DFQATT, CDR2 SNEGSKA (reference sequence). The CDR3 here is CSAPVAGTGELFF.

The J gene is TRBJ2-5, the V gene TRBV12-3 or TRBV12-4; as DNA is missing, the TRBD1 call by TCRdb cannot be tested. The CDR3 runs 16 residues. CDR3 amino acids: CASSQGRGTGQETQYF.

The chain is built from TRBV5-1 and TRBJ1-2; checking the TCRdb D call of TRBD1 is not possible without DNA. The CDR3 runs 14 residues. Per the germline V gene, CDR1 is SGHRS and CDR2 is YFSETQ. The CDR3 sequence is CASSLERGDYGYTF.

The chain carries TRBV5-4 and TRBJ2-1; no DNA is available, so the TRBD2 call from TCRdb remains unchecked. Germline CDR1 reads SGHNT; CDR2 reads YYREEE (reference sequence). The CDR3 contains 14 residues. CDR3 loop: CASRVTSGSQEQFF.

This rearrangement joins TRBV29-1 to TRBJ2-2; the TCRdb D gene call, TRBD1, has no DNA to confirm it. The CDR3 sequence is 14 residues long. Germline V gives CDR1 SQVTM, CDR2 ANQGSEA. The CDR3 loop reads CSGGDRANTGELFF.

This chain joins TRBV11-2 and TRBJ1-4; TCRdb picks TRBD1, but there is no DNA to check that call. Germline assignment: CDR1 SGHAT and CDR2 FQNNGV. The CDR3 totals 14 residues. The CDR3 protein is CASSSDRLNEKLFF.

The CDR3 loop reads CASSQADRGPTEAFF. The chain employs TRBV3-1 and TRBJ1-1; the D call from TCRdb, TRBD1, cannot be confirmed without DNA. Germline V gene sequence: CDR1 LGHDT, CDR2 YNNKEL (reference sequence). The CDR3 consists of 15 residues. Looking up the rest from reference TRBV3-1 and TRBJ1-1 gives the full variable domain: DTAVSQTPKYLVTQMGNDKSIKCEQNLGHDTMYWYKQDSKKFLKIMFSYNNKELIINETVPNRFSPKSPDKAHLNLHINSLELGDSAVYFCASSQADRGPTEAFFGQGTRLTVV.

This rearrangement joins TRBV29-1 to TRBJ2-6. The CDR3 has 13 residues. CDR1 and CDR2 from the germline V gene are SQVTM and ANQGSEA. CDR3 protein: CSVVQSGVNVLTF.

This chain joins TRBV3-1 and TRBJ1-6; TCRdb selects TRBD1, and the lack of DNA leaves this call unchecked. This CDR3 is built from 14 residues. Germline-derived CDR1 and CDR2 are LGHDT and YNNKEL (reference sequence). The CDR3 here is CASSQTGGDSPLHF.

The V gene is TRBV7-3, the J gene TRBJ2-3; the D call from TCRdb, TRBD1, cannot be confirmed without DNA. Germline V lookup: CDR1 SGHTA, CDR2 FQGTGA. This CDR3 is built from 15 residues. CDR3 sequence reads: CASSPTGVSTDTQYF.

The genes are TRBV4-1 and TRBJ1-1. This CDR3 region has 12 residues. CDR1 is MGHRA and CDR2 is YSYEKL in the germline V gene. CDR3: CASSHENTEAFF.

This chain joins TRBV5-6 and TRBJ1-2; the D gene TCRdb calls, TRBD1, cannot be checked with no DNA. The CDR3 consists of 12 residues. The germline CDR1 and CDR2 sequences are SGHDT and YYEEEE. CDR3 loop: CASSSTGHGYTF. The full variable domain, completed using reference TRBV5-6 and TRBJ1-2, is DAGVTQSPTHLIKTRGQQVTLRCSPKSGHDTVSWYQQALGQGPQFIFQYYEEEERQRGNFPDRFSGHQFPNYSSELNVNALLLGDSALYLCASSSTGHGYTFGSGTRLTVV.

V usage is TRBV7-2 and J usage is TRBJ2-1; TCRdb outputs TRBD2, but without DNA this stays unchecked. This CDR3 is built from 16 residues. Germline assignment: CDR1 SGHTA and CDR2 FQGNSA. The CDR3 here is CASSLVRLAEGNEQFF.

The chain couples TRBV12-3 or TRBV12-4 to TRBJ2-5; the D call of TRBD1 rests on TCRdb alone, since no DNA is present to check it. CDR3 length: 14 residues. The CDR3: CASSFGQGGETQYF.

The chain recombines TRBV4-2 with TRBJ2-3; TCRdb indicates TRBD2, and absent DNA this call remains unverified. CDR1 is LGHNA and CDR2 is YNFKEQ in the germline V gene. The length of the CDR3 is 20 residues. CDR3 region: CASSLWGPGLAGGPTDTQYF.